The 7 T cell receptor beta chains in this list originate from one sample, sequenced in a study of blood T cell repertoires in COVID-19. Assay: immunoSEQ multiplex PCR; the TCRdb copy retains only in-frame clones and omits some. There are a few hundred thousand clones in the sample; approximately 87% occur only once, and less than 6% lies in the top ten. What was sequenced was peripheral blood. The receptors were sampled from a man aged 60 to 75 who had recovered from COVID-19.

The chain links TRBV19 to TRBJ2-7; 8 bases agree with TRBD1. V was clipped by 6 bases and J by 7 bases; unmatched bases: 11. The CDR3 runs to 14 residues. CDR1 LNHDA and CDR2 SQIVND come from the germline V gene (reference sequence). For the CDR3, the DNA is TGTGCCAGTAGCACAGACAGGGGCCGCCGGGAGCAGTACTTC. Its protein product is CASSTDRGRREQYF. Full variable domain (outside the CDR3, taken from reference TRBV19 and TRBJ2-7): DGGITQSPKYLFRKEGQNVTLSCEQNLNHDAMYWYRQDPGQGLRLIYYSQIVNDFQKGDIAEGYSVSREKKESFPLTVTSAQKNPTAFYLCASSTDRGRREQYFGPGTRLTVT.

This chain connects TRBV10-3 to TRBJ2-7; the match to TRBD2 covers 13 bases. The junction had 5 bases not matched to a gene; V was cut back by 3 bases and J by 3 bases. The CDR3 contains 16 residues. Germline-derived CDR1 and CDR2 are ENHRY and SYGVKD. CDR3 loop: CAISEGLAGANYEQYF. As DNA, the CDR3 is TGTGCCATCAGTGAAGGACTAGCGGGGGCAAACTACGAGCAGTACTTC.

As regards this clone: Additional DNA sequences in this sample encode the identical CDR3. J is TRBJ2-3 and V is TRBV7-8; the D gene is possibly TRBD2 (6 bases). Germline-derived CDR1 and CDR2 are SGHVS and FQNEAQ. CDR3 length equals 14 residues. V lost 0 bases and J lost 4, with 8 bases in between. The CDR3 reads CASSLAGGADTQYF. CDR3 DNA sequence: TGTGCCAGCAGCTTAGCGGGAGGTGCAGATACGCAGTATTTT.

The rearrangement uses TRBV5-1 and TRBJ2-7; possible D gene TRBD1, 5 bases. CDR1 is SGHRS and CDR2 is YFSETQ in the germline V gene. CDR3 length: 15 amino acids. Between the trimmed V and J ends, which lost 4 bases and 5 bases, there was a span of 19 bases. Here the CDR3 reads CASSPWSTQVDEQYF. Written as DNA, the CDR3 is TGCGCCAGCAGCCCATGGAGTACACAGGTCGACGAGCAGTACTTC.

The rearrangement links TRBV19 to TRBJ1-5, with 7 bases that match TRBD1. The CDR3 sequence is 16 residues long. The V and J ends lost 2 bases and 4 bases, in that order; junction bases with no gene match: 8. CDR1 and CDR2 (germline): LNHDA, SQIVND (reference sequence). The CDR3 is CASSIRGQGKNQPQHF. CDR3 DNA: TGTGCCAGTAGTATAAGGGGGCAGGGGAAAAATCAGCCCCAGCATTTT.

This sequence joins TRBV6-1 and TRBJ1-2; D not certain. Between the trimmed V and J ends, which lost 0 bases and 3 bases, there was a span of 11 bases. In germline, CDR1 is MNHNS, CDR2 SASEGT. This CDR3 contains 15 residues. Written as DNA, the CDR3 is TGTGCCAGCAGTGAAGCGCTTCTGGCTGACTATGGCTACACCTTC. Protein sequence: CASSEALLADYGYTF.

This chain connects TRBV5-1 to TRBJ2-7, with 9 bases that match TRBD1. V shed 5 bases, J shed 3 bases, and the junction held 6 bases outside the gene matches. The CDR3 extends over 14 amino acids. Germline V gives CDR1 SGHRS, CDR2 YFSETQ. CDR3 nucleotide sequence: TGCGCCAGCAGTCGACAGGGGGGCAGCTACGAGCAGTACTTC. Translated: CASSRQGGSYEQYF.